This TCR beta chain was profiled in a study of PD-L1 blockade in urothelial cancer. TCRdb's table, derived via immunoSEQ multiplex PCR, lists solely in-frame clones and lacks some. The sample includes about 71,000 clones, around nine tenths of them seen just once. The CDR3 length is 14 residues. Unmatched junction bases numbered 5, after V lost 6 bases and J lost 4 bases. In germline, CDR1 is SNHLY, CDR2 FYNNEI. This receptor was taken from a man between 60 and 75 years old with urothelial cancer. Sequencing was performed on PBMCs, taken around atezolizumab (anti-PD-L1) treatment. J is TRBJ2-5 and V is TRBV2; TRBD1 aligns across 10 bases. The CDR3 here is CASREGTGVETQYF. The CDR3 DNA reads TGTGCCAGCAGGGAGGGGACAGGGGTAGAGACCCAGTACTTC.